The 23 T cell receptor beta chains presented below share a single source sample, sequenced in a study of cytomegalovirus exposure and HLA in healthy donors. Both 60 Vbeta primers and 13 Jbeta primers went into the PCR. Assay: immunoSEQ multiplex PCR; the TCRdb copy retains only in-frame clones and omits some. Here the sample spans more than 85,000 clones, 75% to 85% being singletons. Sequenced sample: PBMCs. The receptors were sampled from a man in his thirties or forties in good health and CMV-seronegative.

This clone was seen once. The V call is TRBV21-1, the J call TRBJ2-7; no check of the table's D call, TRBD2, against the DNA was made. TRBV21-1 is a known pseudogene. This CDR3 is built from 15 residues. As DNA, the CDR3 is TGTGCCAGCAGCAAACTAGCGGGAGACCCCTACGAGCAGTACTTC. Translation gives CASSKLAGDPYEQYF.

The rearrangement joins TRBV18 to TRBJ2-7, with 14 bases that match TRBD2. The CDR3 sequence is 16 residues long. CDR1 KGHSH and CDR2 LQKENI come from the germline V gene. Trimming took 3 bases from V and 6 from J; bases not matched to a gene: 7. In nucleotides, the CDR3 is TGTGCCAGCTCACCCCAACTAGGACTAGCGGGAGGCGAGCAGTACTTC. It encodes CASSPQLGLAGGEQYF.

This clone was counted only a few times. The rearrangement joins TRBV5-4 to TRBJ1-1, with D possibly matching TRBD1 (5 bases). V lost 5 bases to trimming and J lost 8 bases, with 13 bases between them. The CDR3 is 12 residues long. CDR1 is SGHNT, CDR2 YYREEE, per germline (reference sequence). Here the CDR3 DNA reads TGTGCCAGCAGTAGGACACCACCAGAAGCTTTCTTT. Protein: CASSRTPPEAFF.

The chain recombines TRBV10-3 with TRBJ2-1; no firm D call. The V end was cut by 4 bases, the J end by 8 bases, with 12 bases between. This CDR3 spans 13 amino acids. The germline V gene has CDR1 ENHRY and CDR2 SYGVKD. CDR3 protein: CAISVTAADEQFF. The DNA for the CDR3 is TGTGCCATCAGTGTGACGGCGGCGGATGAGCAGTTCTTC.

The V gene is TRBV14, the J gene TRBJ2-5; 8 nucleotides line up with TRBD1. V shed 0 bases and J 3 bases; nucleotides not matched to a gene: 6. The germline V gene has CDR1 SGHDN and CDR2 FVKESK. The CDR3 length is 16 residues. This chain's CDR3 is CASSQEFRGLKETQYF. The CDR3 nucleotides read TGTGCCAGCAGCCAAGAATTCAGGGGGCTAAAAGAGACCCAGTACTTC.

The chain is built from TRBV28 and TRBJ1-2; D remains unclear. Trimming took off 3 bases at V and 3 bases at J, with 5 bases between the two ends. There are 12 residues in the CDR3. From germline, CDR1 is MDHEN and CDR2 SYDVKM. Here the CDR3 DNA reads TGTGCCAGCAGTTTGCGGGACTATGGCTACACCTTC. It codes for CASSLRDYGYTF.

This clone was observed a few times. The chain carries TRBV5-3 and TRBJ2-7, with 13 bases aligning to TRBD2. TRBV5-3 has ORF status, its function being uncertain. Germline trimming cut 4 bases from V and 6 bases from J; bases unmatched to any gene: 4. This CDR3 is 14 amino acids long. CDR3 DNA sequence: TGTGCCAGAAGCCGGACTAGCGGGAGAGTCGAGCAGTACTTC. Translating gives CARSRTSGRVEQYF.

A few counts support this clone. The V call is TRBV5-6, the J call TRBJ2-3, with TRBD1 matching over 7 bases. The germline V gene has CDR1 SGHDT and CDR2 YYEEEE. Losses at the gene ends were 0 bases for V and 0 bases for J; bases not matched to a gene: 4. The CDR3 runs to 16 residues. The CDR3 reads CASSLVDRDSTDTQYF. As DNA, the CDR3 is TGTGCCAGCAGCTTGGTCGACAGGGATAGCACAGATACGCAGTATTTT.

The V and J genes are TRBV15 and TRBJ2-7, with TRBD2 as a possible D gene (6 bases). The germline V gene has CDR1 LNHNV and CDR2 YYDKDF (reference sequence). The CDR3 extends over 13 amino acids. Trimming took off 8 bases at V and 1 base at J, with 12 bases between the two ends. CDR3 in amino acids: CATGWGTSYEQYF. The DNA for the CDR3 is TGTGCCACCGGTTGGGGGACTTCCTACGAGCAGTACTTC.

The J gene is TRBJ1-5, the V gene TRBV2; 7 bases match TRBD1. CDR3 length: 14 amino acids. Looked up from germline, CDR1 is SNHLY and CDR2 is FYNNEI. Trimming removed 6 bases from V and 6 bases from J; junction bases left unmatched: 8. CDR3 nucleotide sequence: TGTGCCAGCAGCGATGACAGGGTTCGTCAGCCCCAGCATTTT. Residues: CASSDDRVRQPQHF.

The chain has TRBV2 and TRBJ2-5; 7 bases are shared with TRBD1. J lost 1 base, V lost 5 bases, and 4 bases had no gene match. The CDR3 consists of 14 residues. In germline, CDR1 is SNHLY, CDR2 FYNNEI. For the CDR3, the DNA is TGTGCCAGCAGTTACCGGACAGGCCAAGAGACCCAGTACTTC. Translating it yields CASSYRTGQETQYF.

The chain combines TRBV5-4 with TRBJ2-1; D is possibly TRBD2 (7 bases). Trimming cost V 4 bases and J 6 bases, with 14 bases left between them. The CDR3 covers 14 residues. The germline V gene encodes CDR1 SGHNT and CDR2 YYREEE (reference sequence). This chain's CDR3 is CASSHGGGSNEQFF. CDR3 DNA sequence: TGTGCCAGCAGCCATGGGGGCGGGAGCAATGAGCAGTTCTTC.

This rearrangement joins TRBV30 to TRBJ1-1; D uncertain. V shed 7 bases and J shed 4 bases, with 13 bases lying between them. Germline V CDR1 and CDR2: GTSNPN, SVGIG (reference sequence). The CDR3 spans 12 residues. The CDR3 sequence: CASARMGTEAFF. DNA for the CDR3: TGTGCCTCTGCGAGGATGGGCACTGAAGCTTTCTTT.

This clone was counted a single time. The chain has TRBV7-2 and TRBJ2-3; D is possibly TRBD2 (5 bases). CDR3 length: 14 residues. The germline V gene encodes CDR1 SGHTA and CDR2 FQGNSA. V lost 2 bases and J 5 bases, leaving 11 bases between the germline ends. This CDR3 is CASSLQVAGDTQYF. CDR3 sequence (DNA): TGTGCCAGCAGCTTACAGGTGGCGGGAGATACGCAGTATTTT.

V and J are TRBV7-2 and TRBJ2-1, with TRBD1 matching 7 bases. Germline V gives CDR1 SGHTA, CDR2 FQGNSA. Trimming removed 5 bases from V and 6 bases from J; junction bases left unmatched: 7. The CDR3 is 14 residues long. CDR3 bases: TGTGCCAGCAGCGTCAGACAGGGTAGCAATGAGCAGTTCTTC. Translation: CASSVRQGSNEQFF. Full variable domain (remainder filled in from reference TRBV7-2 and TRBJ2-1): GAGVSQSPSNKVTEKGKDVELRCDPISGHTALYWYRQSLGQGLEFLIYFQGNSAPDKSGLPSDRFSAERTGGSVSTLTIQRTQQEDSAVYLCASSVRQGSNEQFFGPGTRLTVL.

This clone was seen only a few times. The J gene is TRBJ1-6, the V gene TRBV9; D remains ambiguous. This CDR3 is built from 15 residues. The germline V gene encodes CDR1 SGDLS and CDR2 YYNGEE. V was clipped by 0 bases and J by 10 bases, with 14 bases between them. CDR3 region: CASSVGFNEGSPLHF. CDR3 bases: TGTGCCAGCAGCGTAGGGTTCAACGAGGGCTCACCCCTCCACTTT.

This clone was recorded once. The chain links TRBV11-3 to TRBJ1-3; TRBD1 aligns across 10 bases. CDR3 length equals 17 residues. The V gene's germline CDR1 is SGHNT and CDR2 YENEEA. V shed 9 bases, J shed 4 bases, and the junction held 15 bases outside the gene matches. CDR3 coding DNA: TGTGCCAGGAAATTGAGGGACAGGGGCTCGGCCGGAAACACCATATATTTT. It is translated as CARKLRDRGSAGNTIYF.

In this sample, this clone turned up once. The chain carries TRBV6-1 and TRBJ2-7; 9 nucleotides align to TRBD1. The CDR3 runs to 15 residues. V gave up 4 bases and J gave up 5 bases; unmatched junction bases: 9. Looked up from germline, CDR1 is MNHNS and CDR2 is SASEGT. The CDR3, as DNA: TGTGCCAGCAGTGGTTCCGGGACAGGGAAGAACGAGCAGTACTTC. Translating gives CASSGSGTGKNEQYF.

This rearrangement joins TRBV28 to TRBJ2-3; D uncertain. The CDR3 covers 12 residues. Trimming took off 5 bases at V and 2 bases at J, with 5 bases between the two ends. Per germline, CDR1 MDHEN and CDR2 SYDVKM. The chain's CDR3 is CASSDFTDTQYF. CDR3 nucleotides: TGTGCCAGCAGTGACTTCACAGATACGCAGTATTTT.

J is TRBJ2-5 and V is TRBV5-4; D may be TRBD1 (5 bases). V was cut by 4 bases and J by 3 bases, with 13 bases left in between. CDR1 SGHNT and CDR2 YYREEE come from the germline V gene (reference sequence). This CDR3 spans 14 amino acids. The CDR3 protein is CASSGRTGEETQYF. CDR3 in DNA: TGTGCCAGCAGCGGCCGTACAGGAGAAGAGACCCAGTACTTC.

This chain joins TRBV6-5 and TRBJ2-7; D gene uncertain. Germline-derived CDR1 and CDR2 are MNHEY and SVGAGI. The CDR3 extends over 14 amino acids. The V and J ends lost 4 bases and 0 bases respectively, with 10 bases between them. The CDR3 here is CASSWAGNSYEQYF. DNA of the CDR3: TGTGCCAGCAGTTGGGCAGGTAACTCCTACGAGCAGTACTTC.

J is TRBJ1-5 and V is TRBV28; TRBD1 matches 8 bases. Germline lookup yields CDR1 MDHEN and CDR2 SYDVKM. The V and J ends lost 4 bases and 10 bases, in that order; junction bases with no gene match: 6. The CDR3 is 13 residues long. CDR3 nucleotide sequence: TGTGCCAGCAGTTGGACAGGGTCCGGCCCCCAGCATTTT. Its translation: CASSWTGSGPQHF.

This rearrangement joins TRBV27 to TRBJ2-3; D is unresolved. Trimming pared 7 bases from V and 0 bases from J, leaving 14 bases between. CDR3 length equals 15 residues. CDR1 is MNHEY, CDR2 SMNVEV, per germline (reference sequence). The CDR3 DNA reads as TGTGCCAGCACTCCGCGGTCGCCAAGCACAGATACGCAGTATTTT. This codes for CASTPRSPSTDTQYF.